Here is one T cell receptor beta chain with its context. The antigen is not known. This specimen comes from a study of OX40 agonist ivuxolimab in advanced cancers. Study in general: With ivuxolimab, an agonistic anti-OX40 (CD134) antibody, patients were treated. Overall study results and limits: Expanded peripheral T cells had an undetermined antigen specificity.

Blood got drawn at baseline, again on cycle 4 day 1, and then on cycle 7 day 1. Data came from immunoSEQ multiplex PCR; TCRdb stores just in-frame clones and leaves some out. The profile shows 100,000 or so clones, roughly 94% of them singletons. The sample was CD4+ or CD8+ T cells sorted from blood, taken in a trial of the OX40 agonist ivuxolimab. The TCR was taken from an adult with an advanced solid tumor such as melanoma, head and neck, liver or kidney cancer.

The CDR3: CASSLGGTSPPETQYF. For the CDR3, the DNA is TGCGCCAGCAGCTTGGGTGGGACTAGTCCACCAGAGACCCAGTACTTC. V is TRBV5-1 and J is TRBJ2-5, with 8 bases matching TRBD2. The germline gives CDR1 SGHRS, CDR2 YFSETQ. The CDR3 length is 16 residues. Trimming cost V 0 bases and J 4 bases; bases outside gene matches: 8.